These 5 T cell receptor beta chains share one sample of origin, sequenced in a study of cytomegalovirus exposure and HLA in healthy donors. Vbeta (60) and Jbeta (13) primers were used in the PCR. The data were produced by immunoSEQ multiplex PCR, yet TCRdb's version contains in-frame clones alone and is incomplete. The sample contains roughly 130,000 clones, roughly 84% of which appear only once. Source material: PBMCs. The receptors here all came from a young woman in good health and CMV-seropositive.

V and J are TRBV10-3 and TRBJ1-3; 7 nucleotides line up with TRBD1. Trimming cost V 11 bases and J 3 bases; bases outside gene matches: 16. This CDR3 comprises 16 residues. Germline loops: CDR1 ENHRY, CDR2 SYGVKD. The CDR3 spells CALRDSKDGGGNTIYF. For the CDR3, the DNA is TGTGCCCTCCGGGACAGCAAAGACGGTGGTGGAAACACCATATATTTT.

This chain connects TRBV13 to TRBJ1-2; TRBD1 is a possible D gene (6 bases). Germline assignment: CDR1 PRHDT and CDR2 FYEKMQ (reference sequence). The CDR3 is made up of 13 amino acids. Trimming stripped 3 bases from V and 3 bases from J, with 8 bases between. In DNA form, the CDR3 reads TGTGCCAGCAGCTTGTACAGGGACTATGGCTACACCTTC. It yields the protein CASSLYRDYGYTF.

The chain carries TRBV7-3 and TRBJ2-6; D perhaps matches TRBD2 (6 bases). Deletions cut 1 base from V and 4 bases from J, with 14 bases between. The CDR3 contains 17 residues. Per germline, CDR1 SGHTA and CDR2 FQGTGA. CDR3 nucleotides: TGTGCCAGCAGCTTAAGGGGGGACGGATGGGGGGCCAACGTCCTGACTTTC. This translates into CASSLRGDGWGANVLTF. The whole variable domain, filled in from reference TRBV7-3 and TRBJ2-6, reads GAGVSQTPSNKVTEKGKYVELRCDPISGHTALYWYRQSLGQGPEFLIYFQGTGAADDSGLPNDRFFAVRPEGSVSTLKIQRTERGDSAVYLCASSLRGDGWGANVLTFGAGSRLTVL.

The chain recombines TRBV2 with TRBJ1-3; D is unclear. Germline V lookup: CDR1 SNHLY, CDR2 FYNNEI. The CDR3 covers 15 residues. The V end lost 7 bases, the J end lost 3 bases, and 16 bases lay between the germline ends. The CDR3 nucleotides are TGTGCCAGCAAAGAGGGTATAGTGATTGGAAACACCATATATTTT. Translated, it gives CASKEGIVIGNTIYF.

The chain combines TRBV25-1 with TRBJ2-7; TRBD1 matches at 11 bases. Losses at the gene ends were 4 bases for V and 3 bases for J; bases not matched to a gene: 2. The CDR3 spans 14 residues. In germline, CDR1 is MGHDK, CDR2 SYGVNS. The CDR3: CASSGGTGGYEQYF. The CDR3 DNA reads TGTGCCAGCAGTGGTGGGACAGGGGGCTACGAGCAGTACTTC.